This T cell receptor (beta chain) was profiled in a study of breast tumors, draining lymph nodes, adjacent tissues. Whole-study findings and limits: Tumor repertoires ranked between lymph nodes and nontumor tissue in diversity, with V and J gene preferences.

TCRdb processed the multiplex PCR reads anew with MiXCR; each CDR3 protein has one entry. Of around 150,000 distinct CDR3 sequences in the sample, 30% to 35% were seen once. This clonotype was counted many times. Antigen unknown. Axillary draining lymph nodes of breast cancer patients supplied the node samples. With 4 bases clipped from V and 0 bases from J, the junction kept 4 bases outside the gene matches. The CDR3 totals 16 residues. From germline, CDR1 is SGDLS and CDR2 YYNGEE. The V and J genes are TRBV9 and TRBJ1-5; 10 bases map to TRBD1. Sequenced input: axillary lymph node tissue. The receptor was isolated from a female donor with breast cancer. Some clones in this sample may be carry-over from other donors' samples. CDR3 amino acids: CASSRGTGVSNQPQHF. The CDR3 bases are TGTGCCAGCAGCAGAGGGACAGGGGTTAGCAATCAGCCCCAGCATTTT.